Given below is one TCR beta chain in context. Its cognate antigen is unknown. The entry originates in a study of blood T cells in healthy people across ages. Overall study findings and caveats: Older individuals had lower TCR beta diversity per million T cells (the decline was roughly linear).

This CDR3 is 15 amino acids long. The germline V gene encodes CDR1 DFQATT and CDR2 SNEGSKA (reference sequence). J was trimmed by 2 bases and V by 5 bases; bases with no gene match: 10. Primed by a sample-barcoded 5' primer and a J-beta primer mix, a second PCR proceeded for roughly 6 to 12 cycles. The template-switch adaptor, which had 12 random nucleotides, put a tag on each cDNA molecule. In TCRdb, the 5' RACE reads were re-called with MiXCR into one record per CDR3 protein. Of about 1.8 million distinct CDR3 sequences detected, 49% appear once; the ten largest clones hold less than 2.5%. Russia was home to the donors, healthy Caucasian individuals aged roughly 6 to 90. Total RNA, at least 5.5 micrograms per sample, came from PBMCs.

The sequencing sample was made of blood. This sequence was found in a woman aged 40-49 years in good health. V gene TRBV20-1 combines with J gene TRBJ1-2, with TRBD1 matching 8 bases. The CDR3 DNA is TGCAGTGCTCCACCCCTGACAGGGGCAAACTATGGCTACACCTTC. Its translation is CSAPPLTGANYGYTF.